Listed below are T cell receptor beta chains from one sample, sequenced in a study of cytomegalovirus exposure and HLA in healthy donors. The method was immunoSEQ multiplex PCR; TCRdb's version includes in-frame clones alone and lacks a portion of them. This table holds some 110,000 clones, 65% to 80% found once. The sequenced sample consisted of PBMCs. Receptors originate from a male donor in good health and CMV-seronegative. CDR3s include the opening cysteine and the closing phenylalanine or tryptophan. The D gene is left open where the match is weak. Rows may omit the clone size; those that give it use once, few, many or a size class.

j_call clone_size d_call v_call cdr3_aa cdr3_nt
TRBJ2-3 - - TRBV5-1 CASSLVGGVVTDTQYF TGCGCCAGCAGCTTGGTAGGGGGAGTGGTCACAGATACGCAGTATTTT
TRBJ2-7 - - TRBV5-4 CASSLDAGAGEQYF TGTGCCAGCAGCTTGGATGCGGGGGCGGGCGAGCAGTACTTC
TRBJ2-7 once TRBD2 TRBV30 CAWSYGTSGSYEQYF TGTGCCTGGAGTTACGGGACTAGCGGGAGTTACGAGCAGTACTTC
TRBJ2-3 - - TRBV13 CASSPTDTQSTDTQYF TGTGCCAGCAGCCCAACGGACACCCAAAGCACAGATACGCAGTATTTT
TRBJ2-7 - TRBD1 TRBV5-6 CASSSPGQGIYEQYF TGTGCCAGCAGCTCTCCGGGACAGGGGATCTACGAGCAGTACTTC
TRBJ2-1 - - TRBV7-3 CASSPGTGPFSSGAYNEQFF TGTGCCAGCAGCCCGGGGACAGGGCCCTTTTCTAGCGGGGCTTACAATGAGCAGTTCTTC
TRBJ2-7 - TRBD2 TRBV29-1 CSVLPARGDEQYF TGCAGCGTCCTTCCGGCCCGGGGGGATGAGCAGTACTTC
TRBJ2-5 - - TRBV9 CASSVEGGQETQYF TGTGCCAGCAGCGTAGAGGGAGGCCAAGAGACCCAGTACTTC
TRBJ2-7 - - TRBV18 CASSPNQGHFYEQYF TGTGCCAGCTCTCCAAACCAGGGACACTTCTACGAGCAGTACTTC
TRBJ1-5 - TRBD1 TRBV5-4 CATSDRGTFSNQPQHF TGTGCCACCTCGGACAGGGGCACTTTTAGCAATCAGCCCCAGCATTTT
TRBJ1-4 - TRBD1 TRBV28 CASSRYRGTKLFF TGTGCCAGCAGTCGTTACAGGGGAACAAAACTGTTTTTT
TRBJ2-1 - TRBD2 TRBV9 CASSDNPGTSELDAYNEQFF TGTGCCAGCAGCGACAATCCCGGGACTAGCGAACTAGACGCCTACAATGAGCAGTTCTTC
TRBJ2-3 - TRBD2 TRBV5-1 CASSSGTSVSTDTQYF TGCGCCAGCAGCTCAGGGACTAGCGTTTCCACAGATACGCAGTATTTT
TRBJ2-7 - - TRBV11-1 CASSLVRYAYEQYF TGTGCCAGCAGCTTAGTCCGCTACGCCTACGAGCAGTACTTC
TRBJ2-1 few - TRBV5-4 CASSYRVGEQFF TGTGCCAGCAGCTACAGGGTGGGTGAGCAGTTCTTC
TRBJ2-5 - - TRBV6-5 CASSKASGEETQYF TGTGCCAGCAGCAAGGCATCGGGGGAGGAGACCCAGTACTTC
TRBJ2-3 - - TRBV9 CASSVTFHPNTQYF TGTGCCAGCAGCGTCACTTTCCACCCAAATACGCAGTATTTT
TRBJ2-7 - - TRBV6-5 CASSPRTGRAEQYF TGTGCCAGCAGTCCCCGGACAGGGAGGGCCGAGCAGTACTTC
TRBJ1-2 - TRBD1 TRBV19 CASSQPRGGVGGYTF TGTGCCAGTAGCCAACCAAGAGGGGGCGTTGGTGGCTACACCTTC
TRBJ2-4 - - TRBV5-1 CASSLDTLPIQYF TGCGCCAGCAGCTTGGACACATTACCTATTCAGTACTTC
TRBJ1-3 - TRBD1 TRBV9 CASSVAGGPNTIYF TGTGCCAGCAGCGTGGCAGGGGGCCCAAACACCATATATTTT
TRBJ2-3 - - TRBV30 CAWTRWGGTDTQYF TGTGCCTGGACTAGGTGGGGAGGAACAGATACGCAGTATTTT
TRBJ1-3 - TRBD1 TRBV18 CASSEQGKGNTIYF TGTGCCAGCTCAGAACAGGGGAAAGGAAACACCATATATTTT
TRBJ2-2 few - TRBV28 CASRPGLSTGELFF TGTGCCAGCAGGCCGGGTCTCTCCACCGGGGAGCTGTTTTTT
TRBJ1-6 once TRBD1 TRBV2 CASREPTGDSPLHF TGTGCCAGCAGGGAACCGACAGGGGATTCACCCCTCCACTTT
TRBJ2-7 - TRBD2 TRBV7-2 CASRGTSGRPTHEQYF TGTGCCAGCAGAGGGACTAGCGGGAGGCCGACCCACGAGCAGTACTTC
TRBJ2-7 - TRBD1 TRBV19 CATKQTGQGTYEQYF TGTGCCACCAAACAGACAGGACAGGGGACCTACGAGCAGTACTTC
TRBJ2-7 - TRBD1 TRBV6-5 CASSYATGGTWEQYF TGTGCCAGCAGTTACGCGACAGGGGGCACTTGGGAGCAGTACTTC
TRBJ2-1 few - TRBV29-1 CSVESRGQFF TGCAGCGTTGAATCCAGGGGCCAGTTCTTC
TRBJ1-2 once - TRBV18 CASSPGLRDYGYTF TGTGCCAGCTCACCTGGTTTGAGAGATTATGGCTACACCTTC
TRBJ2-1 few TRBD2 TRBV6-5 CASTLLAGEAREQFF TGTGCCAGCACCCTTCTAGCGGGAGAGGCCCGTGAGCAGTTCTTC
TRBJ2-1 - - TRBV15 CATRSAGNAYNEQFF TGTGCCACCAGGTCGGCGGGAAACGCCTACAATGAGCAGTTCTTC
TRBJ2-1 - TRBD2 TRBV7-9 CASSRNHSGRVNEQFF TGTGCCAGCAGCCGTAACCACAGCGGGAGGGTCAATGAGCAGTTCTTC